Shown below are 28 T cell receptor beta chains from a single sample sequenced in a study of shared clonotypes between healthy human individuals. Sequenced by immunoSEQ multiplex PCR; TCRdb stores in-frame clones only, minus some. The sample includes about 2.5 million clones, roughly 90% of them seen just once. The material sequenced was naive CD4+ T cells from PBMCs. Subset indicated: CD45RA+ positively selected. The receptors were gathered from a man aged 18 to 30 in good health. Some clones in this sample may be carry-over from other donors' samples.

A word on this clone: Other DNA sequences in the same sample also yield this CDR3. The rearrangement links TRBV5-4 to TRBJ1-1; D not resolved. V lost 0 bases to trimming and J lost 1 base, with 4 bases between them. The germline CDR1 and CDR2 sequences are SGHNT and YYREEE (reference sequence). There are 13 residues in the CDR3. CDR3 amino acids: CASSLAKNTEAFF. CDR3 in DNA: TGTGCCAGCAGCTTGGCGAAGAACACTGAAGCTTTCTTT.

The V call is TRBV5-4, the J call TRBJ1-2; D is unclear. The V and J ends lost 0 bases and 8 bases respectively, with 11 bases between them. Germline values: CDR1 SGHNT, CDR2 YYREEE (reference sequence). The CDR3 is 13 residues long. The CDR3 coding sequence is TGTGCCAGCAGCTTGGCTTTAAGTGGGGGCTACACCTTC. It yields the protein CASSLALSGGYTF.

V gene TRBV5-4 combines with J gene TRBJ2-7, with 7 positions matching TRBD2. The V gene's germline CDR1 is SGHNT and CDR2 YYREEE (reference sequence). This CDR3 is 13 amino acids long. The V and J ends lost 5 bases and 1 base, in that order; junction bases with no gene match: 3. The CDR3 reads CASSSAGSYEQYF. The CDR3 coding sequence is TGTGCCAGCAGTTCAGCGGGGTCCTACGAGCAGTACTTC.

Note on this clone: Different DNA sequences within this sample yield the same CDR3. The gene calls are TRBV28 and TRBJ1-3, with no clear D. The germline V gene encodes CDR1 MDHEN and CDR2 SYDVKM. The V and J ends lost 1 base and 0 bases respectively, with 7 bases between them. CDR3 length: 15 residues. The CDR3 bases are TGTGCCAGCAGTTTATCCGGAGCCTCTGGAAACACCATATATTTT. Encoded protein: CASSLSGASGNTIYF.

The V and J genes are TRBV7-9 and TRBJ2-2; no clear D. Trimming removed 2 bases from V and 0 bases from J, with 13 bases in between. Looked up from germline, CDR1 is SEHNR and CDR2 is FQNEAQ (reference sequence). CDR3 length equals 17 residues. The DNA of the CDR3 is TGTGCCAGCAGCTTAACGTTCCGGGCAGCGAACACCGGGGAGCTGTTTTTT. Its translation is CASSLTFRAANTGELFF.

The chain recombines TRBV2 with TRBJ2-1; D is undetermined. V was clipped by 7 bases and J by 0 bases, with 16 bases between them. Germline values: CDR1 SNHLY, CDR2 FYNNEI. There are 16 residues in the CDR3. CDR3 region: CASTESLLSSYNEQFF. The CDR3 nucleotides are TGTGCCAGCACTGAGAGCTTGCTAAGCTCCTACAATGAGCAGTTCTTC.

The rearrangement uses TRBV27 and TRBJ2-1; no clear D gene. This CDR3 comprises 12 residues. CDR1 is MNHEY, CDR2 SMNVEV, per germline (reference sequence). V lost 5 bases to trimming and J lost 12 bases, with 14 bases between them. CDR3 DNA sequence: TGTGCCAGCAGTCTAACTTTTGGTTCGCAGTTCTTC. Protein product: CASSLTFGSQFF.

This clone was detected once. The chain joins TRBV28 to TRBJ1-5, with TRBD1 identical over 7 bases. V lost 6 bases and J lost 3; bases outside the gene matches: 5. The germline V gene has CDR1 MDHEN and CDR2 SYDVKM. This CDR3 comprises 14 residues. As DNA, the CDR3 is TGTGCCAGCAGAAGGACAGGTAACAATCAGCCCCAGCATTTT. Protein sequence: CASRRTGNNQPQHF.

This chain connects TRBV9 to TRBJ2-1; 7 nucleotides match TRBD2. With V trimmed by 0 bases and J by 8 bases, 8 bases remained unmatched. CDR1 SGDLS and CDR2 YYNGEE come from the germline V gene. The CDR3 has 15 amino acids. CDR3 coding DNA: TGTGCCAGCAGCGTAGGTGGGAGGGCAAGTGATGAGCAGTTCTTC. Protein sequence: CASSVGGRASDEQFF.

The gene calls are TRBV6-1 and TRBJ2-3; the D is unclear. The V gene's germline CDR1 is MNHNS and CDR2 SASEGT. The CDR3 contains 14 residues. Trimming pared 3 bases from V and 6 bases from J, leaving 13 bases between. For the CDR3, the DNA is TGTGCCAGCAGTGAGAGCATGGGTGTGGATACGCAGTATTTT. Amino acid sequence: CASSESMGVDTQYF.

The J gene is TRBJ1-4, the V gene TRBV2; D gene ambiguous. Germline CDR1 is SNHLY and CDR2 is FYNNEI. Trimming shortened V by 6 bases and J by 5 bases, and 13 bases separated the two germline ends. The CDR3 totals 14 residues. CDR3 in DNA: TGTGCCAGCAGAAAGGGCAGCCGCAATGAAAAACTGTTTTTT. It codes for CASRKGSRNEKLFF.

This chain connects TRBV5-3 to TRBJ1-5; D remains unclear. TRBV5-3 has ORF status, its function being uncertain. V gave up 3 bases and J gave up 8 bases, with 6 bases separating them. The CDR3 has 11 residues. The CDR3 DNA is TGTGCCAGAAGCTGGGAGAAGCCCCAGCATTTT. Its translation is CARSWEKPQHF.

Note on this clone: Other DNA sequences from this sample encode an identical CDR3 as well. CDR3 sequence reads: CASSEALGGPQPQHF. Written as DNA, the CDR3 is TGTGCCAGCAGTGAAGCGCTGGGGGGACCCCAGCCCCAGCATTTT. The genes are TRBV2 and TRBJ1-5; a weak D match, TRBD1 (5 bases). Per germline, CDR1 SNHLY and CDR2 FYNNEI. The CDR3 is 15 residues long. Trimming cost V 0 bases and J 7 bases, with 13 bases left between them.

The chain recombines TRBV9 with TRBJ1-2; TRBD1 matches 9 bases. The CDR3 sequence is 14 residues long. V shed 7 bases, J shed 0 bases, and the junction held 4 bases outside the gene matches. Germline V gene sequence: CDR1 SGDLS, CDR2 YYNGEE. The CDR3 DNA reads TGTGCCAGCGGCGACAGGGGGGCTAACTATGGCTACACCTTC. Its protein product is CASGDRGANYGYTF.

V usage is TRBV5-1 and J usage is TRBJ1-1, with 9 bases identical to TRBD1. Germline CDR1 reads SGHRS; CDR2 reads YFSETQ. This CDR3 comprises 15 residues. V shed 0 bases, J shed 5 bases, and the junction held 5 bases outside the gene matches. CDR3 nucleotide sequence: TGCGCCAGCAGCTTGGGGACAGGGGTGGTTACTGAAGCTTTCTTT. Residues: CASSLGTGVVTEAFF. Drawing the rest from reference TRBV5-1 and TRBJ1-1, the complete variable domain is KAGVTQTPRYLIKTRGQQVTLSCSPISGHRSVSWYQQTPGQGLQFLFEYFSETQRNKGNFPGRFSGRQFSNSRSEMNVSTLELGDSALYLCASSLGTGVVTEAFFGQGTRLTVV.

V is TRBV5-1 and J is TRBJ2-3; TRBD2 agrees at 9 bases. The CDR3 extends over 16 amino acids. The V segment lost 0 bases and the J segment 2 bases; nucleotides outside the gene matches: 4. Germline CDR1 is SGHRS and CDR2 is YFSETQ. CDR3 region: CASSLAAGGATDTQYF. Here the CDR3 DNA reads TGCGCCAGCAGCTTGGCCGCGGGAGGGGCCACAGATACGCAGTATTTT.

As to this clone: Other DNA sequences in the same sample also yield this CDR3. The chain carries TRBV30 and TRBJ2-1, with TRBD2 matching 10 bases. This CDR3 contains 16 residues. In germline, CDR1 is GTSNPN, CDR2 SVGIG (reference sequence). V trimming: 1 base; J trimming: 0 bases; junction bases outside the gene matches: 3. For the CDR3, the DNA is TGTGCCTGGAGTGGGGCTAGCGGGAGCTCCTACAATGAGCAGTTCTTC. Amino acids: CAWSGASGSSYNEQFF. The full variable domain, rest sourced from reference TRBV30 and TRBJ2-1, is SQTIHQWPATLVQPVGSPLSLECTVEGTSNPNLYWYRQAAGRGLQLLFYSVGIGQISSEVPQNLSASRPQDRQFILSSKKLLLSDSGFYLCAWSGASGSSYNEQFFGPGTRLTVL.

The chain uses TRBV6-6 and TRBJ2-2; D remains unclear. This CDR3 is built from 13 residues. With 5 bases removed from V and 0 bases from J, the gap between germline ends came to 4 bases. Germline values: CDR1 MNHNY, CDR2 SVGAGI (reference sequence). The CDR3 DNA reads TGTGCCAGCAGTGGCACGAACACCGGGGAGCTGTTTTTT. The encoded protein is CASSGTNTGELFF.

The chain recombines TRBV10-1 with TRBJ2-7, with 9 bases matching TRBD1. Germline V lookup: CDR1 WNHNN, CDR2 SYGVQD (reference sequence). V lost 2 bases, J lost 7 bases, and 6 bases stayed unmatched. CDR3 length: 14 amino acids. The CDR3 region has the DNA TGCGCCAGCAGTGAGCGCCAACAGGGGGCGGAGCAGTACTTC. Translating it yields CASSERQQGAEQYF.

A single count supports this clone. This sequence joins TRBV7-3 and TRBJ2-7; 8 bases are shared with TRBD2. This CDR3 is built from 14 residues. Per germline, CDR1 SGHTA and CDR2 FQGTGA. J was trimmed by 2 bases and V by 3 bases; bases with no gene match: 3. CDR3 DNA sequence: TGTGCCAGCAGCTTTTCGGGGGGGCCCTACGAGCAGTACTTC. Its translation: CASSFSGGPYEQYF.

This chain links TRBV4-3 with TRBJ2-5; the match to TRBD2 covers 13 bases. This CDR3 is 16 amino acids long. V shed 4 bases and J 4 bases; nucleotides not matched to a gene: 6. CDR1 is LGHNA, CDR2 YSLEER, per germline. The CDR3 bases are TGCGCCAGCAGCCGAGGACTAGCGGGAGTCGGAGAGACCCAGTACTTC. Protein product: CASSRGLAGVGETQYF.

The chain uses TRBV10-3 and TRBJ2-7; D tentatively fits TRBD1 or TRBD2 (5 bases each). In germline, CDR1 is ENHRY, CDR2 SYGVKD. The CDR3 is made up of 13 amino acids. V dropped 7 bases and J dropped 0 bases, with 10 bases sitting between them. The CDR3 spells CAITGTGSYEQYF. The CDR3 DNA sequence: TGTGCCATCACCGGGACGGGCTCCTACGAGCAGTACTTC.

A word on this clone: Distinct nucleotide sequences in the sample also encode this CDR3. The chain combines TRBV2 with TRBJ1-5; 7 positions match TRBD1. Germline values: CDR1 SNHLY, CDR2 FYNNEI. The trim removed 5 bases at V and 2 bases at J, leaving 3 bases unmatched. The CDR3 covers 14 residues. This CDR3 is CASSPDRGNQPQHF. CDR3 DNA sequence: TGTGCCAGCAGTCCTGACAGGGGCAATCAGCCCCAGCATTTT.

The chain employs TRBV6-6 and TRBJ1-5; TRBD1 aligns across 12 bases. Trimming cost V 5 bases and J 12 bases; bases outside gene matches: 14. The CDR3 has 16 residues. Germline CDR1 and CDR2: MNHNY and SVGAGI (reference sequence). The chain's CDR3 is CASSRGTGGFGVGQHF. Written as DNA, the CDR3 is TGTGCCAGCAGTCGGGGGACAGGGGGCTTTGGGGTGGGCCAGCATTTT.

CDR3 coding DNA: TGTGCCAGCAGCCTAGGGGGCGCGGGGATGAACACTGAAGCTTTCTTT. Translated, it gives CASSLGGAGMNTEAFF. This chain uses TRBV25-1 with TRBJ1-1; TRBD1 agrees at 7 bases. The CDR3 totals 16 residues. Per the germline V gene, CDR1 is MGHDK and CDR2 is SYGVNS. Unmatched junction bases numbered 10, after V lost 6 bases and J lost 0 bases.

The J gene is TRBJ2-5, the V gene TRBV20-1; no definite D call. V was trimmed by 0 bases and J by 12 bases, leaving 11 bases between them. The CDR3 contains 11 residues. Germline V CDR1 and CDR2: DFQATT, SNEGSKA (reference sequence). Here the CDR3 DNA reads TGCAGTGCTAGAGATGGGTGGGATGAGTACTTC. As protein: CSARDGWDEYF.

The rearrangement links TRBV6-6 to TRBJ2-3, with 7 positions matching TRBD2. V trimming: 4 bases; J trimming: 3 bases; junction bases outside the gene matches: 10. There are 16 residues in the CDR3. CDR1 and CDR2 from the germline V gene are MNHNY and SVGAGI (reference sequence). In DNA form, the CDR3 reads TGTGCCAGCAGTTCCCCTCGTAGGGGAGGGACAGATACGCAGTATTTT. Translating it yields CASSSPRRGGTDTQYF.

This chain connects TRBV5-4 to TRBJ2-7, with D hard to call. Per germline, CDR1 SGHNT and CDR2 YYREEE (reference sequence). V lost 3 bases, J lost 1 base, and 5 bases lay in between. The CDR3 extends over 12 amino acids. The CDR3 here is CASSSYSYEQYF. Written as DNA, the CDR3 is TGTGCCAGCAGCTCTTATTCCTACGAGCAGTACTTC.